This T cell receptor beta chain is from a study of shared clonotypes between healthy human individuals. Study-wide results and limits: Clonotypes shared by all four sorted-subset donors had higher generation probabilities than non-shared clonotypes. Limited genetic and exposure-history diversity came from having few donors.

Trimming removed 3 bases from V and 2 bases from J; junction bases left unmatched: 7. This CDR3 region has 15 residues. Per the germline V gene, CDR1 is SGHNT and CDR2 is YYREEE (reference sequence). About this clone: The antigen remains undetermined.

An even split of each subset's genomic DNA across several immunoSEQ plates was performed. Profiling relied on immunoSEQ multiplex PCR, and the TCRdb table lists in-frame clones only, not all of them. Of about 820,000 clones detected, more than 85% appear once; the ten largest clones hold about 25%. Terminally differentiated effector memory CD45RA+ cells were left out of the naive CD8 fraction, which was CD45RO-negative and positively selected for CCR7. Material for sequencing was naive CD8+ T cells sorted from blood. The receptor's source is a man aged 25 to 40 in good health. This rearrangement joins TRBV5-4 to TRBJ2-7; 8 positions agree with TRBD1. The CDR3 DNA reads as TGTGCCAGCAGCTCGGGACAGGCGATAACCTACGAGCAGTACTTC. It specifies CASSSGQAITYEQYF.